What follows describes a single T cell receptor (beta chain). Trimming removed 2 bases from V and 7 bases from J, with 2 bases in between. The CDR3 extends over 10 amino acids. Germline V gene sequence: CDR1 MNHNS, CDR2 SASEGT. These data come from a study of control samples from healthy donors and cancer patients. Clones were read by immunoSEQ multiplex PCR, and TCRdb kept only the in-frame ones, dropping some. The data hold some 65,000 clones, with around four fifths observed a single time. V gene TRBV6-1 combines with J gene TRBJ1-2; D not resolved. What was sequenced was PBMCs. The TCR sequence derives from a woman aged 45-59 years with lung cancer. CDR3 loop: CASSEPGYTF. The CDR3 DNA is TGTGCCAGCAGTGAACCTGGCTACACCTTC.